This entry is about one TCR beta chain. The method was immunoSEQ multiplex PCR; TCRdb's version includes in-frame clones alone and lacks a portion of them. The table includes under 65,000 clones, approximately 89% detected once. The germline V gene has CDR1 SGHVS and CDR2 FNYEAQ. V lost 0 bases, J lost 0 bases, and 9 bases lay in between. This CDR3 has 16 residues. The sample comes from a study of control samples from healthy donors and cancer patients. J is TRBJ2-1 and V is TRBV7-6; TRBD1 is a possible D gene (5 bases). The TCR was taken from a man aged 25-45 years with colorectal cancer. Input material: PBMCs. CDR3 amino acids: CASSLAWGNSYNEQFF. CDR3 nucleotide sequence: TGTGCCAGCAGCTTAGCTTGGGGCAACTCCTACAATGAGCAGTTCTTC.